What follows is one T cell receptor beta chain and its context. Its target is not known. Germline-derived CDR1 and CDR2 are SQVTM and ANQGSEA. V shed 6 bases and J shed 6 bases, with 18 bases lying between them. This CDR3 has 13 amino acids. Primers: 60 Vbeta forward and 13 Jbeta reverse. Assay used: immunoSEQ multiplex PCR; TCRdb lists only in-frame clones, some missing. This sample has 180,000 or so clones, with around four fifths found just once. This sample is drawn from a study of cytomegalovirus exposure and HLA in healthy donors. Across the study: Assignment to the Caucasian-associated ancestry cluster applied to roughly 80% of the 350 to 500 genotyped donors. Study findings and constraints: The listing of 150 to 200 TCR beta chains classed them as cytomegalovirus-associated.

The specimen sequenced was PBMCs. The rearrangement uses TRBV29-1 and TRBJ2-7; TRBD2 is a possible D gene (6 bases). The clonotype was recovered from a female donor in good health and CMV-seronegative. The CDR3 DNA reads TGCAGCGTCAAGGCGGGGATACTACGCGAGCAGTACTTC. Translated, it gives CSVKAGILREQYF.